This TCR beta chain was recovered during a study of beta chain features in type 1 diabetes (dated by TCRdb to 2017 to 2018). About the study as a whole: Mean age, gender distribution, total cell number and subset yield were not different between patients and healthy donors. Across all samples, about 110 million sorted cells were examined, and cell number per subset correlated strongly with RNA yield. The study compared the TCRB repertoires of sorted circulating CD4+ T cell subsets in recently diagnosed type 1 diabetes patients with those in matched healthy donors. Regulatory and stem cell-like memory subsets were isolated from only 8 patients and roughly eight healthy donors, whereas naive and central memory subsets came from all 28 donors. Points the paper makes about the study in general: In all four CD4+ subsets, TCRB CDR3 length was moderately but significantly shorter in type 1 diabetes patients. At VDJ recombination sites, patients with type 1 diabetes made fewer insertions and deleted more nucleotides, a pattern implying thymic rearrangement abnormalities. The naive, central memory and regulatory TCRB repertoires appeared to resemble one another more closely among patients than among healthy donors. Because cDNA rather than genomic DNA was sequenced, highly expressing activated cells could have been over-represented, although no difference in activation and CD3 levels was found between groups. PCR might favor shorter templates, but patient and control samples were amplified and corrected together, so any skew would affect both groups equally. Because the HLA sub-analyses included only small numbers of individuals, any influence of HLA type on TCRB rearrangement was left unresolved.

Each donor gave one peripheral blood draw, averaging roughly 0.11 L, which was collected into heparinised tubes. Using a panel that included CD45RO, CCR7, CD25, CD127, CD95 and CD27, naive, central memory, regulatory and stem cell-like memory CD4+ T cells were sorted on a BD FACSAria II. All sorted populations exceeded 95% purity. Right away, PBMCs were isolated by Lymphoprep density gradient centrifugation and were stained directly, with no culture step. So that batch effects would be minimized, each experiment stained and sorted samples in pairs, pairing one healthy donor with one patient. This clone was seen more than once but under ten times. What this receptor recognizes is not known. Base qualities are not recorded, but no much larger clone differs from it by a single base. Deletion took 0 bases off V and 2 bases off J, with a span of 7 bases between the germline ends. Taken from cysteine to phenylalanine, the CDR3 has 14 residues. This entry keeps only the CDR3 DNA: 42 bases, framed from base 1. CDR1 MDHEN and CDR2 SYDVKM are derived from the germline V gene.

The High Capacity cDNA Reverse Transcription Kit was used to reverse transcribe all of the isolated RNA, meaning that expressed TCRB transcripts were what got sequenced. Deep immunoSEQ sequencing was applied to naive, central memory and regulatory T cell samples, giving an average of about 3.8 million total reads per sample. After sorted cells were lysed in RLT buffer, RNA was extracted with DNase-treated RNeasy Micro or Mini kits, with the choice depending on cell number. Each cell subset was processed separately to prevent cross-contamination, with patient and healthy donor samples processed together. TCRB sequences were amplified from cDNA with the immunoSEQ multiplex PCR, producing 87-bp fragments spanning the CDR3 region. Sequencing of the amplicons was done on the Illumina HiSeq platform. In the source study's methods: PCR bias was corrected computationally using synthetic template baselines, and reads within Hamming distance 2 were collapsed, with unmergeable singletons discarded. Reads were aligned against IMGT so that V, D and J genes, CDR3 length and insertions or deletions at six rearrangement sites could be assigned. Within each subset, clonotype counts were normalized to sorted cell number, after which true diversity and Gini coefficients were computed with the tcR R package. Repertoire sharing was quantified using the overlap coefficient calculated on TCRB nucleotide sequences. Out-of-frame TCRB sequences from naive cells were analyzed to stand in for the pre-selection repertoire. TCRdb retrieved this table from immuneACCESS and kept in-frame rearrangements only. Not all clones are present; in checked studies, unresolved V genes account for under half, and no reason is known for the remainder. V and J calls and clone size are given by that table; D and trimming were obtained from the DNA. The table for this sample lists 850,000 to 900,000 clones; roughly a sixth of them were counted only once. The ten largest clones capture 0.02% to 0.025% of the sample.

The origin of this receptor is a woman under 30 in good health. The sample consisted of naive CD4+ T cells from blood. The sample's cell subset or site label is to be understood as: true naive CD4+ T cells. The rearrangement joined TRBV28 to TRBJ1-2; the D segment could be TRBD1, given 6 matching bases. The DNA sequence is as follows: TGTGCCAGCAGTTTATGGGGGGCCAACTATGGCTACACCTTC. This is translated as CASSLWGANYGYTF.